This TCR beta chain was observed in a study of blood T cell repertoires in COVID-19. CDR3 size: 13 residues. From germline, CDR1 is GTSNPN and CDR2 SVGIG (reference sequence). With 7 bases clipped from V and 5 bases from J, the junction kept 4 bases outside the gene matches. Source study methods: Reference gene primer amplification gave nucleated cell count estimates. Produced via immunoSEQ multiplex PCR; TCRdb's table is partial and in-frame only. V and J calls and clone size follow that table, whereas D and trimming were derived from the DNA. Among about 92,000 clones listed, under 85% were seen once.

This chain joins TRBV30 and TRBJ2-1; TRBD2 matches 11 bases. This receptor was obtained from a human donor in a cohort sampled during active COVID-19. The source material was peripheral blood. The DNA for the CDR3 is TGTGCCTCGGGACTAGCGGAACACAATGAGCAGTTCTTC. This codes for CASGLAEHNEQFF.